The 22 T cell receptor beta chains below were found in one sample sequenced in a study of shared clonotypes between healthy human individuals. Libraries were prepared by immunoSEQ multiplex PCR; TCRdb keeps only in-frame clonotypes and omits some of them. The sample shows approximately 720,000 clones, about 90% of them seen only once. Naive CD8 cells lacked CD45RO and underwent positive selection for CCR7, leaving out terminally differentiated effector memory CD45RA+ cells. What was sequenced was naive CD8+ T cells sorted from blood. These receptors all come from a young man in good health.

J is TRBJ1-5 and V is TRBV27; no firm D call. Looked up from germline, CDR1 is MNHEY and CDR2 is SMNVEV (reference sequence). The CDR3 covers 16 residues. V lost 0 bases, J lost 0 bases, and 9 bases lay in between. In DNA form, the CDR3 reads TGTGCCAGCAGTTTATCGTGGGGAGCTAGCAATCAGCCCCAGCATTTT. Translation: CASSLSWGASNQPQHF.

Turning to this clone: The same CDR3 arises from other DNA sequences in this sample as well. This chain links TRBV9 with TRBJ1-5, with D unresolved. The CDR3 sequence is 14 residues long. Germline V lookup: CDR1 SGDLS, CDR2 YYNGEE. With 0 bases removed from V and 3 bases from J, the gap between germline ends came to 7 bases. CDR3 in amino acids: CASSVGGDNQPQHF. CDR3 DNA sequence: TGTGCCAGCAGCGTAGGCGGGGACAATCAGCCCCAGCATTTT.

In this sample, this clone turned up once. The rearrangement links TRBV4-1 to TRBJ2-5; D is perhaps TRBD1 (6 bases). Trimming left V 3 bases short and J 3 bases short, with 20 bases between. This CDR3 region has 17 residues. Germline CDR1 and CDR2: MGHRA and YSYEKL. CDR3 nucleotide sequence: TGCGCCAGCAGCCATGAAACAGGGAGCCTGGGGGAAGAGACCCAGTACTTC. Amino acids: CASSHETGSLGEETQYF.

The genes are TRBV15 and TRBJ1-1; TRBD1 agrees at 9 bases. J gave up 6 bases and V 2 bases, and 7 bases lay outside the gene matches. CDR3 size: 15 residues. Germline V gene data show CDR1 as LNHNV and CDR2 as YYDKDF (reference sequence). In DNA, the CDR3 is TGTGCCACCAGCAGATCCGGGACAGGGATCTCTGAAGCTTTCTTT. It is translated as CATSRSGTGISEAFF. The full variable domain, its missing parts supplied by reference TRBV15 and TRBJ1-1, is DAMVIQNPRYQVTQFGKPVTLSCSQTLNHNVMYWYQQKSSQAPKLLFHYYDKDFNNEADTPDNFQSRRPNTSFCFLDIRSPGLGDTAMYLCATSRSGTGISEAFFGQGTRLTVV.

V and J are TRBV6-5 and TRBJ2-1; 10 nucleotides match TRBD2. The germline V gene has CDR1 MNHEY and CDR2 SVGAGI. V gave up 6 bases and J gave up 4 bases; unmatched junction bases: 6. This CDR3 has 15 amino acids. CDR3 amino acids: CASSIAGGEYNEQFF. CDR3 nucleotide sequence: TGTGCCAGCAGCATAGCGGGAGGAGAATACAATGAGCAGTTCTTC.

CDR3: CASSLQDRGVTGGELFF. The CDR3 nucleotides read TGTGCCAGCAGTTTGCAGGACAGGGGTGTAACGGGCGGGGAGCTGTTTTTT. The chain links TRBV27 to TRBJ2-2; 9 positions match TRBD1. Trimming cost V 3 bases and J 7 bases; bases outside gene matches: 12. Germline values: CDR1 MNHEY, CDR2 SMNVEV (reference sequence). This CDR3 has 17 amino acids.

The V call is TRBV4-1, the J call TRBJ2-7, with D possibly TRBD1 on 5 matching bases. CDR3 size: 15 residues. V shed 4 bases and J shed 0 bases, with 13 bases lying between them. Germline V CDR1 and CDR2: MGHRA, YSYEKL. CDR3: CASSLSGAVSYEQYF. CDR3 bases: TGCGCCAGCAGCCTAAGTGGGGCAGTCTCCTACGAGCAGTACTTC.

The J gene is TRBJ1-2, the V gene TRBV14; D call uncertain. The germline V gene encodes CDR1 SGHDN and CDR2 FVKESK. This CDR3 spans 13 amino acids. V gave up 0 bases and J gave up 4 bases, with 6 bases separating them. The CDR3 DNA reads TGTGCCAGCAGCCAAGATCAGGCCTATGGCTACACCTTC. The encoded protein is CASSQDQAYGYTF.

The genes are TRBV7-2 and TRBJ1-1, with TRBD1 as a possible D gene (6 bases). Germline V lookup: CDR1 SGHTA, CDR2 FQGNSA. The CDR3 spans 16 residues. Trimming cost V 1 base and J 1 base, with 13 bases left between them. The CDR3 sequence: CASSLVGGAANTEAFF. CDR3 nucleotide sequence: TGTGCCAGCAGCTTAGTAGGGGGGGCAGCGAACACTGAAGCTTTCTTT.

This CDR3 reads CASSPSSRGTGELFF. CDR3 coding DNA: TGTGCCAGTAGCCCCTCCTCCCGAGGCACCGGGGAGCTGTTTTTT. The chain employs TRBV19 and TRBJ2-2; D gene uncertain. V was pared by 6 bases and J by 4 bases, with 15 bases between. There are 15 residues in the CDR3. Per germline, CDR1 LNHDA and CDR2 SQIVND (reference sequence).

This clone was recorded once. V usage is TRBV6-6 and J usage is TRBJ1-2; 7 bases map to TRBD1. Trimming at V came to 6 bases and at J to 2 bases, leaving 6 bases not matched to a gene. The CDR3 loop spans 14 amino acids. The germline CDR1 and CDR2 sequences are MNHNY and SVGAGI (reference sequence). The CDR3 sequence: CASSSPTGNYGYTF. The CDR3 DNA reads as TGTGCCAGCAGCTCCCCGACAGGGAACTATGGCTACACCTTC.

The CDR3 region is CASSYSSVPDTQYF. The CDR3 DNA reads TGTGCCAGCAGTTACTCTTCAGTACCCGATACGCAGTATTTT. The genes are TRBV6-5 and TRBJ2-3; the D is unclear. Germline CDR1 reads MNHEY; CDR2 reads SVGAGI. There are 14 residues in the CDR3. V shed 0 bases and J shed 6 bases, with 10 bases lying between them.

This clone has a handful of counts. CDR3 amino acids: CASSQGTGQVQYF. The CDR3, as DNA: TGCGCCAGCAGCCAAGGAACAGGCCAGGTACAGTACTTC. The chain joins TRBV4-1 to TRBJ2-7; D possibly corresponds to TRBD1 (5 bases). The V end was cut by 1 base, the J end by 10 bases, with 14 bases between. CDR1 and CDR2 from the germline V gene are MGHRA and YSYEKL. This CDR3 is built from 13 residues.

The chain has TRBV2 and TRBJ1-1; TRBD1 agrees at 9 bases. Looked up from germline, CDR1 is SNHLY and CDR2 is FYNNEI. The trim removed 5 bases at V and 4 bases at J, leaving 5 bases unmatched. The CDR3 sequence is 14 residues long. CDR3: CASSPGQGGTEAFF. In DNA, the CDR3 is TGTGCCAGCAGTCCGGGACAGGGCGGCACTGAAGCTTTCTTT.

In regard to this clone: This sample includes further DNA sequences coding for the same CDR3. V and J are TRBV28 and TRBJ2-7; D call uncertain. Trimming cost V 3 bases and J 0 bases, with 0 bases left between them. Germline-derived CDR1 and CDR2 are MDHEN and SYDVKM. The CDR3 is made up of 11 amino acids. The CDR3 nucleotides read TGTGCCAGCAGTTTCTCCTACGAGCAGTACTTC. Translated, it gives CASSFSYEQYF.

The chain employs TRBV10-2 and TRBJ2-3; D call uncertain. V lost 6 bases, J lost 0 bases, and 19 bases lay in between. Germline CDR1 is WSHSY and CDR2 is SAAADI. This CDR3 contains 17 residues. CDR3 DNA: TGCGCCAGCAGAGCTGTCGGCGGCGACCCTAGCACAGATACGCAGTATTTT. It yields the protein CASRAVGGDPSTDTQYF.

V gene TRBV7-9 combines with J gene TRBJ1-4; 8 bases match TRBD1. V was clipped by 1 base and J by 7 bases; unmatched bases: 2. Germline CDR1 is SEHNR and CDR2 is FQNEAQ (reference sequence). This CDR3 has 14 residues. The CDR3 reads CASSLVQGGEKLFF. CDR3 nucleotides: TGTGCCAGCAGCTTAGTACAGGGGGGTGAAAAACTGTTTTTT.

This chain connects TRBV5-5 to TRBJ2-2; D may be TRBD1 or TRBD2 (6 bases each). Per germline, CDR1 SGHKS and CDR2 YYEKEE (reference sequence). Trimming removed 1 base from V and 5 bases from J, with 12 bases in between. The CDR3 loop spans 15 amino acids. DNA for the CDR3: TGTGCCAGCAGCTTGTGGGGGGCTACGACCGGGGAGCTGTTTTTT. Protein sequence: CASSLWGATTGELFF.

This chain links TRBV27 with TRBJ1-2; the D gene is possibly TRBD1 (5 bases). Looked up from germline, CDR1 is MNHEY and CDR2 is SMNVEV (reference sequence). V lost 2 bases and J 5 bases, leaving 21 bases between the germline ends. The CDR3 loop spans 17 amino acids. For the CDR3, the DNA is TGTGCCAGCAGTTTAACCCACCGACAGATAAACTTTTATGGCTACACCTTC. It codes for CASSLTHRQINFYGYTF.

The chain joins TRBV7-9 to TRBJ1-3; D is uncertain. Germline V gene data show CDR1 as SEHNR and CDR2 as FQNEAQ (reference sequence). V was pared by 0 bases and J by 8 bases, with 17 bases between. The CDR3 spans 16 residues. CDR3 sequence: CASSLAQSSGSDTIYF. CDR3 sequence (DNA): TGTGCCAGCAGCTTAGCGCAGAGCTCCGGATCAGACACCATATATTTT.

This rearrangement joins TRBV4-1 to TRBJ2-7, with D possibly matching TRBD2 (5 bases). The CDR3 loop spans 14 amino acids. Trimming stripped 4 bases from V and 1 base from J, with 11 bases between. Germline-derived CDR1 and CDR2 are MGHRA and YSYEKL. CDR3 nucleotides: TGCGCCAGCAGCCCCCAGAGCGGATCCTACGAGCAGTACTTC. This codes for CASSPQSGSYEQYF.

The chain carries TRBV29-1 and TRBJ2-1; TRBD2 is a possible D gene (5 bases). Germline CDR1 and CDR2: SQVTM and ANQGSEA. Trimming removed 1 base at V and 9 bases at J, with 10 bases between. The CDR3 runs 12 residues. The CDR3 region has the DNA TGCAGCGTTGAAGGGAACGGGATTGAGCAGTTCTTC. It encodes CSVEGNGIEQFF.